These T cell receptor beta chains were read from a single sample in a study of shared clonotypes between healthy human individuals. TCRdb keeps only in-frame clones here, not all; method: immunoSEQ multiplex PCR. The sample contains 600,000 to 800,000 clones, 72% of which appear only once. The material sequenced was memory CD4+ T cells sorted from blood. These receptors came from a woman younger than 45 in good health. Both conserved end residues are part of each CDR3. The order of the fields is CDR3 DNA, CDR3 protein, V gene, D gene, J gene, clone size, CDR3 length. D genes are given only for firm matches. Clone size is given for some rows only: seen once, a few or many times, or a class if the clone is expanded.

cdr3_nt: TGCAGCGTTGGTAGGGGGGTTCACGAGCAGTACTTC
cdr3_aa: CSVGRGVHEQYF
v_call: TRBV29-1
d_call: NA
j_call: TRBJ2-7
clone_size: many
cdr3_length: 12

cdr3_nt: TGTGCCACCCGGAGGGAGACTAATGAAAAACTGTTTTTT
cdr3_aa: CATRRETNEKLFF
v_call: TRBV19
d_call: NA
j_call: TRBJ1-4
clone_size: few
cdr3_length: 13

cdr3_nt: TGTGCCAGCAGACGGGGGAGGGCAGGGACCGGGGAGCTGTTTTTT
cdr3_aa: CASRRGRAGTGELFF
v_call: TRBV19
d_call: TRBD2
j_call: TRBJ2-2
clone_size: NA
cdr3_length: 15

cdr3_nt: TGTGCCAGCAGTGAAGGGCAGGGGGGACCCGAGCAGTACTTC
cdr3_aa: CASSEGQGGPEQYF
v_call: TRBV6-1
d_call: NA
j_call: TRBJ2-7
clone_size: many
cdr3_length: 14

cdr3_nt: TGTGCCAGCAGTGAACAGATTAACTATGGCTACACCTTC
cdr3_aa: CASSEQINYGYTF
v_call: TRBV2
d_call: NA
j_call: TRBJ1-2
clone_size: NA
cdr3_length: 13

cdr3_nt: TGTGCCAGCAGCTTAGGGGACATACTCACAGATACGCAGTATTTT
cdr3_aa: CASSLGDILTDTQYF
v_call: TRBV7-2
d_call: NA
j_call: TRBJ2-3
clone_size: NA
cdr3_length: 15

cdr3_nt: TGTGCCAGCAGCTTGTGGAATACGCAGTATTTT
cdr3_aa: CASSLWNTQYF
v_call: TRBV5-8
d_call: NA
j_call: TRBJ2-3
clone_size: NA
cdr3_length: 11

cdr3_nt: TGTGCCAGCAGCGTTTCTATAGTGGAGACCCAGTACTTC
cdr3_aa: CASSVSIVETQYF
v_call: TRBV9
d_call: NA
j_call: TRBJ2-5
clone_size: NA
cdr3_length: 13

cdr3_nt: TGTGCCAGCAGCTTAGCGTTTGGGAACACTGAAGCTTTCTTT
cdr3_aa: CASSLAFGNTEAFF
v_call: TRBV7-6
d_call: NA
j_call: TRBJ1-1
clone_size: few
cdr3_length: 14

cdr3_nt: TGTGCCAGTACCCGGGACCGGGGCGGTGAGCAGTTCTTC
cdr3_aa: CASTRDRGGEQFF
v_call: TRBV19
d_call: NA
j_call: TRBJ2-1
clone_size: NA
cdr3_length: 13

cdr3_nt: TGTGCCAGCACCTCTTCGGGGGCGTCGTACGAGCAGTACTTC
cdr3_aa: CASTSSGASYEQYF
v_call: TRBV11-2
d_call: NA
j_call: TRBJ2-7
clone_size: NA
cdr3_length: 14

cdr3_nt: TGCGCCAGCAGCCCGACAGGGTACAGACTAAACATTCAGTACTTC
cdr3_aa: CASSPTGYRLNIQYF
v_call: TRBV5-1
d_call: TRBD1
j_call: TRBJ2-4
clone_size: NA
cdr3_length: 15

cdr3_nt: TGTGCCAGCACCGACCGGGAAGGGAAGGCTCAGCCCCAGCATTTT
cdr3_aa: CASTDREGKAQPQHF
v_call: TRBV28
d_call: NA
j_call: TRBJ1-5
clone_size: few
cdr3_length: 15

cdr3_nt: TGTGCCAGCAGTTCGGGAGGGAACGAGCAGTACTTC
cdr3_aa: CASSSGGNEQYF
v_call: TRBV28
d_call: TRBD2
j_call: TRBJ2-7
clone_size: NA
cdr3_length: 12

cdr3_nt: TGTGCCAGCAGCAATTGTCAGAACACTGAAGCTTTCTTT
cdr3_aa: CASSNCQNTEAFF
v_call: TRBV12-1
d_call: NA
j_call: TRBJ1-1
clone_size: NA
cdr3_length: 13

cdr3_nt: TGCGCCAGCAGCTCGGACAGGGTATACAACGAGCAGTACTTC
cdr3_aa: CASSSDRVYNEQYF
v_call: TRBV5-1
d_call: TRBD1
j_call: TRBJ2-7
clone_size: NA
cdr3_length: 14